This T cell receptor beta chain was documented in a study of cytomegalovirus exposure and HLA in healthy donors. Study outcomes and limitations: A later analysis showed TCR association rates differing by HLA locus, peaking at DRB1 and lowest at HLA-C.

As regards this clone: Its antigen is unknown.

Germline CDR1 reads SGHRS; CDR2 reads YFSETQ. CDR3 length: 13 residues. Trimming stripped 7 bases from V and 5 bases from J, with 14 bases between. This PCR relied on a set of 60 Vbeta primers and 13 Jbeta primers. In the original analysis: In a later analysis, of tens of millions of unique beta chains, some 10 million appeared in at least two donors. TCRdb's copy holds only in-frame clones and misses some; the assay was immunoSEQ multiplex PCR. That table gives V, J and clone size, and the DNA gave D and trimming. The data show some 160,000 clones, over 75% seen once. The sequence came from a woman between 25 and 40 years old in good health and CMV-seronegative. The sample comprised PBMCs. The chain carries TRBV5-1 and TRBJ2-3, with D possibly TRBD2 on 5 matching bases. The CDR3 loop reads CASSDPRGDTQYF. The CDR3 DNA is TGCGCCAGCTCCGACCCCCGGGGAGATACGCAGTATTTT.